A selection of T cell receptor beta chains follows, all from one sample in a study of shared clonotypes between healthy human individuals. TCRdb's copy holds only in-frame clones and misses some; the assay was immunoSEQ multiplex PCR. The table includes hundreds of thousands of clones, just over 75% detected once. The specimen sequenced was PBMCs. The receptor set was obtained from a middle-aged woman in good health. Some clones in this sample may be carry-over from other donors' samples. Each CDR3 is given with its conserved first and last residue. A D gene is named only where the DNA matches it firmly. Clone size is given for some rows only: seen once, a few or many times, or a class if the clone is expanded.

DNA,CDR3,size,V,D,J
TGTGCCACCAGCAGTATCCCGGGACTAGCGGGGGGCTTGAATGAGCAGTTCTTC,CATSSIPGLAGGLNEQFF,.,TRBV15,TRBD2,TRBJ2-1
TGTGCCAGCAGCTTAGGCAGGAGAACCTACGAGCAGTACTTC,CASSLGRRTYEQYF,.,TRBV11-2,.,TRBJ2-7
TGTGCCAGCAGCTGGGACAGGGGAAGCACTGAAGCTTTCTTT,CASSWDRGSTEAFF,.,TRBV12-1,.,TRBJ1-1
TGCAGTGCTAGTGACAGCTATGGCTACACCTTC,CSASDSYGYTF,.,TRBV20-1,.,TRBJ1-2
TGTGCCATACAGGGGCCTAACTATGGCTACACCTTC,CAIQGPNYGYTF,.,TRBV28,TRBD1,TRBJ1-2
TGTGCCAGCAGCAATAGGGGGGCCAATGAGCAGTTCTTC,CASSNRGANEQFF,many,TRBV21-1,.,TRBJ2-1
TGTGCCAGCAGCTTGGTCAGGTACGGCTACAATGAGCAGTTCTTC,CASSLVRYGYNEQFF,.,TRBV5-6,.,TRBJ2-1
TGTGCCAGCAGCTCCCTCTATGGCTACACCTTC,CASSSLYGYTF,.,TRBV7-2,.,TRBJ1-2
TGTGCCAGCAGTGAATTGCGAACAGGGACTGGTACTGAAGCTTTCTTT,CASSELRTGTGTEAFF,.,TRBV2,.,TRBJ1-1
TGTGCCAGCAGATCACATCCGGGACTACTTCGAAATGAGCAGTTCTTC,CASRSHPGLLRNEQFF,.,TRBV27,TRBD2,TRBJ2-1
TGCGCCAGCAGCCAAGATGCAGGGGGCAACTATGGCTACACCTTC,CASSQDAGGNYGYTF,.,TRBV4-1,TRBD1,TRBJ1-2
TGTGCCAGCAGTGGGGACAACTCTGGGGCCAACGTCCTGACTTTC,CASSGDNSGANVLTF,.,TRBV6-1,.,TRBJ2-6
TGCGCCAGCAGCTTGCCGGTTCTCTCTGGGGCCAACGTCCTGACTTTC,CASSLPVLSGANVLTF,once,TRBV5-1,.,TRBJ2-6
TGTGCCAGCTCACCACCTCGGACAGCAAACCACAATGAGCAGTTCTTC,CASSPPRTANHNEQFF,once,TRBV18,.,TRBJ2-1
TGTGCCAGCAGTCCTCAGGCGGGAAGGACAGATACGCAGTATTTT,CASSPQAGRTDTQYF,.,TRBV27,.,TRBJ2-3
TGTGCCAGCAGTCCCGCAGGGGGGTTTTTCTACGAGCAGTACTTC,CASSPAGGFFYEQYF,.,TRBV28,.,TRBJ2-7
TGTGCCAGCAGCTTAGACGTCGTTGTTCGGGGCTACAATGAGCAGTTCTTC,CASSLDVVVRGYNEQFF,.,TRBV7-2,.,TRBJ2-1
TGTGCCAGCTCGCTCGGGACTAGCGGGACCCCCTACGAGCAGTACTTC,CASSLGTSGTPYEQYF,.,TRBV18,TRBD2,TRBJ2-7
TGTGCCAGTAGTCCGGGACAGGGGGCTGGGGCCAACGTCCTGACTTTC,CASSPGQGAGANVLTF,.,TRBV19,TRBD1,TRBJ2-6
TGCGCCAGCAGCTTGTCCGGGATGGTCTCTGAGCAGTTCTTC,CASSLSGMVSEQFF,once,TRBV5-1,.,TRBJ2-1
TGTGCCAGCAGCGACAGCGGGAGTGTTGAGACCCAGTACTTC,CASSDSGSVETQYF,.,TRBV11-2,TRBD2,TRBJ2-5
TGTGCCAGCAGCTTCTGGACAGGGGATTACAATGAGCAGTTCTTC,CASSFWTGDYNEQFF,.,TRBV11-2,TRBD1,TRBJ2-1
TGTGCCAGCAGTTTCCAGACAGGGGGGGCAGATACGCAGTATTTT,CASSFQTGGADTQYF,.,TRBV28,TRBD1,TRBJ2-3
TGTGCCAGCAGCAGGAGGGCCGGTACAGATACGCAGTATTTT,CASSRRAGTDTQYF,.,TRBV6-5,.,TRBJ2-3
TGTGCCAGCAGCTTGCAGAATGAGCAGTTCTTC,CASSLQNEQFF,.,TRBV5-8,.,TRBJ2-1
TGTGCCAGCTCACCGGGACTAGCGGGAGGGCCCGAGACCCAGTACTTC,CASSPGLAGGPETQYF,.,TRBV18,TRBD2,TRBJ2-5
TGTGCCAGCAGTGAACGGGCTAGCGGGAAGTGGGATACGCAGTATTTT,CASSERASGKWDTQYF,.,TRBV25-1,TRBD2,TRBJ2-3
TGTGCCAGCCCCCCAATGGGGCGCGGGGAGACCCAGTACTTC,CASPPMGRGETQYF,.,TRBV7-9,.,TRBJ2-5